Described below is a single TCR beta chain sequence and its context. The junction and the germline gene differ at one end; a read error may be behind it. The sample originates from a study of blood T cell repertoires in COVID-19. Across the study: Both acute and convalescent COVID-19 samples were obtained from the United States, Italy and Spain. Sample material is recorded as cDNA or gDNA derived from T cells, B-cell-depleted T cells, or PBMCs.

The CDR3 contains 12 residues. Germline CDR1 MNHEY, CDR2 SMNVEV (reference sequence). Seattle enrolled patients during active infection and tracked them longitudinally. Source study methods: From reference gene primer amplification, estimates of nucleated cell counts were derived. TCRdb's table, derived via immunoSEQ multiplex PCR, lists solely in-frame clones and lacks some. Clone size and V and J calls were adopted from that table, with D and trimming inferred from the DNA. The sample has about 100,000 clones, roughly 87% seen once; the top ten hold roughly 5.2%. The chain carries TRBV27 and TRBJ2-7, with 7 bases identical to TRBD1. Sequencing was performed on peripheral blood. This receptor was obtained from a woman aged 45-65 years with COVID-19, enrolled during active disease. CDR3 nucleotides: TGTGCCATAACTCAACCGGGACAGCAATGGCTCTTC. Translating gives CAITQPGQQWLF.